The source of this TCR beta chain is a study of blood T cell repertoires in COVID-19 (dated by TCRdb to between 2020 and 2021). In terms of the full investigation: The collaborator samples originated in the United States, Italy and Spain and spanned the acute and convalescent phases of COVID-19. The prospective study material was composed of cDNA or gDNA derived from T cells, B-cell-depleted T cells, or PBMCs. Deeply sampled blood TCRbeta repertoires from subjects exposed to, actively infected with, or recovered from COVID-19 were included in the dataset. The repertoires were released in a freely available public database meant as a resource for research on the immune response to SARS-CoV-2. The samples were drawn from two sources: the first 160 participants of the ongoing ImmuneRACE study, and 950 to 1,500 subjects contributed by 6 global collaborators. A de-identified subject ID, COVID-19 status, age in years and sex were almost always included in the sample metadata. HLA class I and class II types, where available, came from metadata supplied by the sample provider rather than from assay-based typing.

The paper as a whole reports these results and caveats: The quantity of clinical and demographic metadata differed by source and by participant and was supplied without curation.

Collaborating institutions collected whole blood in K2EDTA tubes following their own protocols. For TCRbeta analysis, collaborator samples were shipped as frozen whole blood, as isolated PBMCs, or as DNA extracted from either sample type. TCRbeta CDR3 regions were amplified from genomic DNA using the immunoSEQ Assay, a bias-controlled multiplex PCR. On the study's bioinformatics: The number of nucleated cells in each sample was estimated from the amplification of reference gene primers within the assay. To quantify the absolute abundance of each unique TCRbeta CDR3 rearrangement, sequence reads were collapsed and filtered. For each sample, productive Simpson clonality was calculated as the square root of Simpson's diversity index across productive rearrangements. TCRdb re-hosts the immuneACCESS table, in-frame sequences only. Its copies lack some clones; in the studies checked, an unresolved V gene accounts for under half of them, and the cause for the rest is not known. V and J calls and clone size are given by that table; D and trimming were obtained from the DNA. The sample table holds 150,000 to 200,000 clones, of which 81% were seen once. The ten largest clones add up to roughly 11% of the sample.

Note on this clone: Its antigen is currently not known. No base quality information exists; no much larger clone differs at one position.

Material: peripheral blood. The source of this sequence is a human donor in a cohort sampled during active COVID-19.

For the CDR3, the sequence is CASSLGLAASTDTQYF. At the DNA level, the sequence is TGTGCCAGCAGCTTAGGACTAGCGGCCAGCACAGATACGCAGTATTTT. Rearrangement joined TRBV11-3 to TRBJ2-3; TRBD2 aligns with 9 central bases. Based on the germline V gene, the CDR1 and CDR2 sequences are SGHNT and YENEEA. The CDR3 numbers 16 residues from cysteine through phenylalanine. CDR3 DNA is the only sequence kept; it has 48 bases, read in frame from the first base. Clipping removes 1 base from V and 0 bases from J, with 2 as the unmatched junction base count.